This note documents a single T cell receptor beta chain sequence. The sample comes from a study of T cell changes during pregnancy in multiple sclerosis. Trimming took 0 bases from V and 7 from J, leaving 18 bases between them. The germline CDR1 and CDR2 sequences are LGHNA and YNFKEQ. The CDR3 runs to 16 residues. Repertoires were generated with immunoSEQ multiplex PCR, while TCRdb's copy carries only in-frame clones and drops some. The profile shows approximately 89,000 clones, approximately 95% of them singletons. The receptor's source is a female donor in good health, enrolled as a control in a pregnancy study. This sample comprised peripheral blood, obtained after pregnancy. The V call is TRBV4-2, the J call TRBJ1-2; maybe TRBD1 (5 bases). The CDR3 DNA reads TGTGCCAGCAGCCAAGAACAACAAAACCAGGGATTTGGCTACACCTTC. Encoded protein: CASSQEQQNQGFGYTF.